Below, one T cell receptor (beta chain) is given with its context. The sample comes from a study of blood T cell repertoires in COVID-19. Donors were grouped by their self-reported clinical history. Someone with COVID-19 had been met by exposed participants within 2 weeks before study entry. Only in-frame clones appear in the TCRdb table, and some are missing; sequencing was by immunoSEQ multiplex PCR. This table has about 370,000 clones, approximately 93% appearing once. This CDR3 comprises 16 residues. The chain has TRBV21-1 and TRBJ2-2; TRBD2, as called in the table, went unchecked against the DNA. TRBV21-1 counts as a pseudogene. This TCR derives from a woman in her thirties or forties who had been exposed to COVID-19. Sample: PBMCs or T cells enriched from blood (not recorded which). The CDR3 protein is CASTTTGFSDTGELFF. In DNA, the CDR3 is TGTGCCAGCACCACCACGGGGTTTTCCGACACCGGGGAGCTGTTTTTT.